Included here is one TCR beta chain sequence, with context. Its antigen is not known. The assay was immunoSEQ multiplex PCR, and TCRdb's table has in-frame clones only and misses some. The sample contains about 59,000 clones, 92% of which appear only once. This specimen comes from a study of OX40 agonist ivuxolimab in advanced cancers. About the study: Among those enrolled, mean age was roughly 55 years (range 23 to 79) and approximately 80% were male. Notes on the study in general: Some patients without response likewise showed low normalized clonal expansion. There was clonal expansion of CD4+ and CD8+ blood T cells by week 6 at 0.1 to 3.0 mg/kg.

Germline V gene sequence: CDR1 MDHEN, CDR2 SYDVKM. CDR3 length equals 15 residues. V was pared by 5 bases and J by 3 bases, with 10 bases of the junction left unmatched. Sequenced here: CD4+ or CD8+ T cells sorted from blood, sampled in a trial of the OX40 agonist ivuxolimab. The TCR was taken from an adult with an advanced solid tumor such as melanoma, head and neck, liver or kidney cancer. The genes are TRBV28 and TRBJ2-7; 7 bases line up with TRBD1. CDR3 protein: CASSLGQVGGYEQYF. CDR3 coding DNA: TGTGCCAGCAGTCTAGGACAGGTAGGGGGCTACGAGCAGTACTTC.